Here is one T cell receptor (beta chain) with its context. The sample comes from a study of T cell responses to AZD1222 COVID-19 vaccine. At the level of the study: Some second doses came at about 4 weeks and others at about 12 weeks; these were pooled.

Germline-derived CDR1 and CDR2 are MNHEY and SVGEGT. V was clipped by 7 bases and J by 7 bases, with 11 bases between them. The CDR3 covers 12 residues. Here immunoSEQ multiplex PCR was the method, and the copy in TCRdb shows in-frame clones only, minus some. The sample consists of some 130,000 clones, approximately 90% of them appearing once. The V call is TRBV6-2 or TRBV6-3, the J call TRBJ1-5; D remains ambiguous. Sequenced material: peripheral blood, taken on day 0 of AZD1222 vaccination. The sequence was collected from an adult in good health. CDR3 nucleotide sequence: TGTGCCAGCACCCCCCGAGGGCAGCCCCAGCATTTT. It specifies CASTPRGQPQHF.